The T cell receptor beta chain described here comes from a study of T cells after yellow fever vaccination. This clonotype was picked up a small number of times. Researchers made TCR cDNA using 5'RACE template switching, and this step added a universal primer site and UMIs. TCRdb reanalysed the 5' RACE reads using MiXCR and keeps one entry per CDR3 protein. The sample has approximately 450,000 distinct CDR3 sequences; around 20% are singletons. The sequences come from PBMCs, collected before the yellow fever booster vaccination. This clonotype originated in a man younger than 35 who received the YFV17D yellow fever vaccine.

CDR3 bases: TGCGCCAGCAGCCACCCTTTAGTCCCGGGGGGTGAAGCTTTCTTT. It translates to CASSHPLVPGGEAFF. This sequence joins TRBV4-1 and TRBJ1-1, with D tentatively TRBD1 (5 bases). The V end lost 3 bases, the J end lost 7 bases, and 18 bases lay between the germline ends. The CDR3 extends over 15 amino acids. CDR1 MGHRA and CDR2 YSYEKL come from the germline V gene.